The present TCR beta chain was sequenced within a study of beta chain features in type 1 diabetes. This clone was detected only a few times. This CDR3 comprises 13 residues. Per germline, CDR1 LNHDA and CDR2 SQIVND (reference sequence). With 3 bases removed from V and 5 bases from J, the gap between germline ends came to 10 bases. Of the isolated RNA, all was reverse transcribed, and so the sequenced material was expressed TCRB transcripts. Assay: immunoSEQ multiplex PCR; the TCRdb copy retains only in-frame clones and omits some. The repertoire includes approximately 15,000 clones, roughly 40% of them detected once, and approximately 0.53% sits in the top ten.

The sample was stem cell memory CD4+ T cells from blood. The J gene is TRBJ2-5, the V gene TRBV19; D is ambiguous. The TCR sequence derives from a woman aged 40 to 49 in good health. The CDR3 reads CASSMVRRETQYF. The CDR3 nucleotides read TGTGCCAGTAGTATGGTTCGTCGGGAGACCCAGTACTTC.